Below are 22 T cell receptor beta chains sequenced from a single sample in a study of OX40 agonist ivuxolimab in advanced cancers. The method was immunoSEQ multiplex PCR; TCRdb's version includes in-frame clones alone and lacks a portion of them. The sample has fewer than 40,000 clones; 70% to 80% are singletons. This material consisted of CD4+ or CD8+ T cells sorted from blood, taken in a trial of the OX40 agonist ivuxolimab. These receptor sequences come from an adult with an advanced solid tumor such as melanoma, head and neck, liver or kidney cancer.

The rearrangement joins TRBV4-1 to TRBJ2-1; TRBD2 is a possible D gene (6 bases). Trimming took off 4 bases at V and 10 bases at J, with 20 bases between the two ends. CDR3 length equals 15 residues. The V gene's germline CDR1 is MGHRA and CDR2 YSYEKL. The CDR3 reads CASSRPGLLLSEQFF. CDR3 DNA: TGCGCCAGCAGCCGACCGGGACTCCTCCTTTCGGAGCAGTTCTTC.

The chain carries TRBV7-9 and TRBJ1-4; tentative D call: TRBD1 (6 bases). Germline loops: CDR1 SEHNR, CDR2 FQNEAQ (reference sequence). CDR3 length: 15 residues. The V and J ends lost 2 bases and 6 bases respectively, with 13 bases between them. DNA of the CDR3: TGTGCCAGCAGCTTAAACTGGGGGCGAGATGAAAAACTGTTTTTT. Its translation is CASSLNWGRDEKLFF.

The V and J genes are TRBV6-5 and TRBJ2-7; D is undetermined. Trimming removed 5 bases from V and 2 bases from J, with 4 bases in between. The CDR3 runs 11 residues. Germline loops: CDR1 MNHEY, CDR2 SVGAGI. CDR3 residues: CASSETYEQYF. For the CDR3, the DNA is TGTGCCAGCAGTGAAACCTACGAGCAGTACTTC.

The chain is built from TRBV27 and TRBJ1-6; 7 bases fit TRBD1. Germline CDR1 is MNHEY and CDR2 is SMNVEV (reference sequence). V dropped 5 bases and J dropped 7; count of bases not matched to a gene: 11. The length of the CDR3 is 16 residues. The CDR3 nucleotides read TGTGCCAGCAGTCCGGAAGTGACAGGGACCAATTCACCCCTCCACTTT. This sequence encodes CASSPEVTGTNSPLHF.

In its sample, this clone was seen once. J is TRBJ1-1 and V is TRBV27; D is undetermined. The germline CDR1 and CDR2 sequences are MNHEY and SMNVEV (reference sequence). The CDR3 totals 15 residues. V lost 2 bases, J lost 2 bases, and 12 bases lay in between. CDR3 protein: CASSLNAWGNTEAFF. The CDR3 nucleotides read TGTGCCAGCAGTTTAAACGCCTGGGGTAACACTGAAGCTTTCTTT.

The chain has TRBV30 and TRBJ1-2; 7 bases are shared with TRBD1. The CDR3 covers 15 residues. Germline CDR1 GTSNPN, CDR2 SVGIG (reference sequence). The J segment lost 4 bases and the V segment lost 3 bases, leaving 11 bases of the junction unmatched. This CDR3 reads CAWREKTSGGYGYTF. In nucleotides, the CDR3 is TGTGCCTGGAGAGAGAAAACCTCAGGGGGCTATGGCTACACCTTC. Full variable domain (outside the CDR3, taken from reference TRBV30 and TRBJ1-2): SQTIHQWPATLVQPVGSPLSLECTVEGTSNPNLYWYRQAAGRGLQLLFYSVGIGQISSEVPQNLSASRPQDRQFILSSKKLLLSDSGFYLCAWREKTSGGYGYTFGSGTRLTVV.

This clone has a single count. This chain uses TRBV18 with TRBJ1-2; a weak D match, TRBD1 (5 bases). V shed 0 bases and J shed 4 bases, with 12 bases lying between them. Per the germline V gene, CDR1 is KGHSH and CDR2 is LQKENI. The CDR3 contains 15 residues. The CDR3 loop reads CASSPPVVQVYGYTF. CDR3 coding DNA: TGTGCCAGCTCACCACCAGTGGTACAGGTCTATGGCTACACCTTC.

The V call is TRBV11-2, the J call TRBJ2-3; maybe TRBD1 (6 bases). Germline CDR1 reads SGHAT; CDR2 reads FQNNGV. V was pared by 7 bases and J by 2 bases, with 19 bases between. The CDR3 has 16 residues. For the CDR3, the DNA is TGTGCCAGCACCCGGGACACACGTTCCCCCACAGATACGCAGTATTTT. Translated: CASTRDTRSPTDTQYF. The full variable domain, completed using reference TRBV11-2 and TRBJ2-3, is EAGVAQSPRYKIIEKRQSVAFWCNPISGHATLYWYQQILGQGPKLLIQFQNNGVVDDSQLPKDRFSAERLKGVDSTLKIQPAKLEDSAVYLCASTRDTRSPTDTQYFGPGTRLTVL.

V gene TRBV4-1 combines with J gene TRBJ1-1; D remains ambiguous. The length of the CDR3 is 15 residues. The germline V gene has CDR1 MGHRA and CDR2 YSYEKL. The germline V and J ends were trimmed by 1 base and 1 base, with 10 bases remaining between them. The CDR3 loop is CASSQVAHPNTEAFF. The CDR3 DNA is TGCGCCAGCAGCCAAGTGGCACACCCGAACACTGAAGCTTTCTTT.

The chain is built from TRBV10-1 and TRBJ2-7; TRBD1 matches 8 bases. V dropped 7 bases and J dropped 6; count of bases not matched to a gene: 11. There are 14 residues in the CDR3. In germline, CDR1 is WNHNN, CDR2 SYGVQD (reference sequence). The CDR3 nucleotides are TGCGCCAGCAATCAAGGACAGGGTCGCAGCGAGCAGTACTTC. This encodes CASNQGQGRSEQYF.

V usage is TRBV28 and J usage is TRBJ2-7; D is ambiguous. The CDR3 covers 11 residues. V lost 4 bases, J lost 4 bases, and 5 bases lay in between. Per germline, CDR1 MDHEN and CDR2 SYDVKM. CDR3 DNA: TGTGCCAGCAGTTCCCAATACGAGCAGTACTTC. Translating it yields CASSSQYEQYF.

The chain couples TRBV30 to TRBJ2-5, with D unclear. CDR1 and CDR2 (germline): GTSNPN, SVGIG (reference sequence). V shed 0 bases and J shed 2 bases, with 10 bases lying between them. CDR3 length: 14 amino acids. CDR3 sequence: CAWSVNFIQETQYF. CDR3 nucleotides: TGTGCCTGGAGTGTGAACTTCATACAAGAGACCCAGTACTTC.

The rearrangement links TRBV2 to TRBJ1-3; D perhaps matches TRBD1 (5 bases). The CDR3 spans 13 residues. The V gene's germline CDR1 is SNHLY and CDR2 FYNNEI. Trimming stripped 6 bases from V and 0 bases from J, with 6 bases between. CDR3 protein: CASRDNSGNTIYF. The CDR3 DNA is TGTGCCAGCAGGGACAACTCTGGAAACACCATATATTTT. The full variable domain, rest sourced from reference TRBV2 and TRBJ1-3, is EPEVTQTPSHQVTQMGQEVILRCVPISNHLYFYWYRQILGQKVEFLVSFYNNEISEKSEIFDDQFSVERPDGSNFTLKIRSTKLEDSAMYFCASRDNSGNTIYFGEGSWLTVV.

The chain carries TRBV11-3 and TRBJ2-2; D unclear. This CDR3 is built from 12 residues. V lost 1 base and J lost 6, with 3 bases in between. The germline gives CDR1 SGHNT, CDR2 YENEEA. The CDR3: CASSLGAGELFF. The DNA of the CDR3 is TGTGCCAGCAGCTTAGGAGCCGGGGAGCTGTTTTTT.

In DNA form, the CDR3 reads TGTGCCAGCAGTTACTCGACAGTGCCTCTCCGCTACGAGCAGTACTTC. It yields the protein CASSYSTVPLRYEQYF. The chain has TRBV6-5 and TRBJ2-7, with D perhaps TRBD1 (5 bases). CDR1 is MNHEY, CDR2 SVGAGI, per germline. The ends were cut back, 0 bases at V and 3 bases at J, with 15 bases in the middle. The CDR3 is 16 residues long.

Comments on this clone: The junction shows a germline mismatch at one end, possibly a read error. The chain uses TRBV6-5 and TRBJ1-2; no definite D call. CDR3 size: 12 residues. Germline lookup yields CDR1 MNHEY and CDR2 SVGAGI. The DNA for the CDR3 is TGTGCCAGCAGTTTTAACAGCTATGGCTACATCTTC. It specifies CASSFNSYGYIF.

This sequence joins TRBV18 and TRBJ2-7; D is ambiguous. The CDR3 contains 13 residues. CDR1 KGHSH and CDR2 LQKENI come from the germline V gene. V lost 0 bases and J 0 bases, leaving 3 bases between the germline ends. This chain's CDR3 is CASSPPSSYEQYF. CDR3 bases: TGTGCCAGCTCACCACCGAGCTCCTACGAGCAGTACTTC.

This clone came up a few times. The V gene is TRBV11-2, the J gene TRBJ2-7; tentatively, D is TRBD1 (5 bases). The germline V gene encodes CDR1 SGHAT and CDR2 FQNNGV. V shed 3 bases and J shed 2 bases, with 17 bases lying between them. CDR3 size: 16 residues. CDR3 coding DNA: TGTGCCAGCAGCTTTGCTCTGGTAGGGGCCCCCTACGAGCAGTACTTC. Amino acid sequence: CASSFALVGAPYEQYF.

V usage is TRBV18 and J usage is TRBJ1-4; TRBD1 matches 8 bases. Germline V CDR1 and CDR2: KGHSH, LQKENI. Germline trimming cut 2 bases from V and 5 bases from J; bases unmatched to any gene: 4. The CDR3 has 15 amino acids. As DNA, the CDR3 is TGTGCCAGCTCACCATTCACAGGGGGGAATGAAAAACTGTTTTTT. Amino acid sequence: CASSPFTGGNEKLFF.

This rearrangement joins TRBV29-1 to TRBJ1-1; D may be TRBD1 (5 bases). The CDR3 loop spans 12 amino acids. Per the germline V gene, CDR1 is SQVTM and CDR2 is ANQGSEA. V lost 4 bases to trimming and J lost 5 bases, with 11 bases between them. CDR3 nucleotides: TGCAGCGTTGCCGGGGGAAGGACTGAAGCTTTCTTT. This gives the protein CSVAGGRTEAFF.

This chain joins TRBV7-3 and TRBJ2-6, with D perhaps TRBD1 (6 bases). This CDR3 comprises 17 residues. V lost 2 bases to trimming and J lost 0 bases, with 11 bases between them. Per germline, CDR1 SGHTA and CDR2 FQGTGA. The CDR3 is CASSLGVGGSGANVLTF. In nucleotides, the CDR3 is TGTGCCAGCAGCTTAGGCGTAGGGGGCTCTGGGGCCAACGTCCTGACTTTC.

This sequence joins TRBV18 and TRBJ2-6; 11 bases are shared with TRBD2. The CDR3 totals 17 residues. Germline CDR1 is KGHSH and CDR2 is LQKENI. Trimming removed 2 bases from V and 1 base from J; junction bases left unmatched: 1. The CDR3 here is CASSPTSGGSGANVLTF. CDR3 coding DNA: TGTGCCAGCTCACCAACTAGCGGGGGATCTGGGGCCAACGTCCTGACTTTC. Variable domain in full (rest from reference TRBV18 and TRBJ2-6): NAGVMQNPRHLVRRRGQEARLRCSPMKGHSHVYWYRQLPEEGLKFMVYLQKENIIDESGMPKERFSAEFPKEGPSILRIQQVVRGDSAAYFCASSPTSGGSGANVLTFGAGSRLTVL.